The 17 T cell receptor beta chains listed next were all sequenced from one sample in a study of blood T cell repertoires in COVID-19. Assay: immunoSEQ multiplex PCR; the TCRdb copy retains only in-frame clones and omits some. The table lists under 350,000 clones, roughly 90% of them singletons. What was sequenced was peripheral blood. These receptors all come from a woman in her twenties or thirties with COVID-19, enrolled during active disease.

This rearrangement joins TRBV6-1 to TRBJ1-5; maybe TRBD1 (5 bases). Germline CDR1 and CDR2: MNHNS and SASEGT. Trimming left V 0 bases short and J 5 bases short, with 14 bases between. CDR3 length equals 16 residues. The CDR3 DNA follows: TGTGCCAGCAGTGAAGCGCTTTGGGGGAGGGATCAGCCCCAGCATTTT. Translation: CASSEALWGRDQPQHF.

This clone was found once. The rearrangement links TRBV7-9 to TRBJ2-7; weak D call: TRBD2 (6 bases). The V end lost 2 bases, the J end lost 3 bases, and 14 bases lay between the germline ends. Germline V gene sequence: CDR1 SEHNR, CDR2 FQNEAQ (reference sequence). CDR3 length: 15 amino acids. In nucleotides, the CDR3 is TGTGCCAGCAGCTTAATTCCCGTGGGGGGCTACGAGCAGTACTTC. Translating it yields CASSLIPVGGYEQYF.

This clone was seen once. The J gene is TRBJ1-2, the V gene TRBV4-2; no clear D. The CDR3 loop spans 15 amino acids. Germline V gene lookup returns CDR1 LGHNA and CDR2 YNFKEQ. Trimming stripped 0 bases from V and 5 bases from J, with 13 bases between. CDR3 nucleotides: TGTGCCAGCAGCCAAGATAAGGTCGGGTGGTATGGCTACACCTTC. It specifies CASSQDKVGWYGYTF.

This sequence joins TRBV21-1 and TRBJ2-3; the table gives TRBD2 as D, unverified against the DNA. TRBV21-1 is tagged as a pseudogene. The CDR3 runs to 16 residues. The CDR3 loop reads CASSKGRVEGPDTQYF. CDR3 DNA: TGTGCCAGCAGCAAAGGACGGGTGGAGGGTCCAGATACGCAGTATTTT.

The chain recombines TRBV2 with TRBJ1-1, with 8 bases fitting TRBD1. Germline CDR1 SNHLY, CDR2 FYNNEI. Germline trimming cut 6 bases from V and 11 bases from J; bases unmatched to any gene: 11. This CDR3 comprises 13 residues. The CDR3 loop is CASRDRVGIDAFF. In nucleotides, the CDR3 is TGTGCCAGCAGGGACAGGGTTGGGATCGACGCTTTCTTT.

The V gene is TRBV4-2, the J gene TRBJ1-2; the D gene is possibly TRBD1 (6 bases). Germline CDR1 LGHNA, CDR2 YNFKEQ. Deletions cut 4 bases from V and 2 bases from J, with 14 bases between. CDR3 size: 15 residues. This CDR3 reads CASSLRQAENYGYTF. In DNA, the CDR3 is TGTGCCAGCAGCCTTAGACAGGCGGAGAACTATGGCTACACCTTC.

The rearrangement links TRBV12-3 or TRBV12-4 to TRBJ1-4; the D is unclear. This CDR3 comprises 13 residues. V was clipped by 1 base and J by 15 bases, with 15 bases between them. The CDR3 DNA is TGTGCCAGCAGTTTAGGAGTGAATGCGATAGTGTTTTTT. Amino acids: CASSLGVNAIVFF.

The chain has TRBV25-1 and TRBJ2-7, with 8 bases aligning to TRBD2. CDR1 and CDR2 from the germline V gene are MGHDK and SYGVNS. The CDR3 length is 14 residues. V dropped 10 bases and J dropped 2; count of bases not matched to a gene: 10. CDR3 amino acids: CATSGFGRAYEQYF. The CDR3 bases are TGTGCCACCTCCGGCTTCGGGAGGGCCTACGAGCAGTACTTC.

The chain recombines TRBV10-3 with TRBJ1-1; 9 bases line up with TRBD1. This CDR3 is built from 17 residues. With 2 bases clipped from V and 7 bases from J, the junction kept 14 bases outside the gene matches. Germline lookup yields CDR1 ENHRY and CDR2 SYGVKD. CDR3 nucleotides: TGTGCCATCAGTGAGCCAGACCGGGACAGGGCACAAGTTGAAGCTTTCTTT. It codes for CAISEPDRDRAQVEAFF.

V and J are TRBV29-1 and TRBJ2-3, with D tentatively TRBD2 (6 bases). The CDR3 contains 14 residues. V was clipped by 6 bases and J by 7 bases, with 20 bases between them. CDR1 and CDR2 (germline): SQVTM, ANQGSEA. CDR3: CSVGDSEAGYTQYF. CDR3 sequence (DNA): TGCAGCGTAGGGGACTCCGAGGCAGGATATACGCAGTATTTT.

Concerning this clone: This sample also contains other DNA sequences that code for the same CDR3. The rearrangement uses TRBV30 and TRBJ1-5, with D maybe TRBD1 (5 bases). The length of the CDR3 is 13 residues. CDR1 and CDR2 (germline): GTSNPN, SVGIG (reference sequence). V was trimmed by 0 bases and J by 5 bases, leaving 8 bases between them. The DNA for the CDR3 is TGTGCCTGGAGTGTACGGGGGGATCAGCCCCAGCATTTT. Translated, it gives CAWSVRGDQPQHF.

This chain links TRBV7-8 with TRBJ2-7; unclear D gene. The germline CDR1 and CDR2 sequences are SGHVS and FQNEAQ. The CDR3 runs to 14 residues. Trimming stripped 5 bases from V and 0 bases from J, with 11 bases between. The CDR3 here is CASSSQIASYEQYF. In DNA form, the CDR3 reads TGTGCCAGCAGCAGCCAGATAGCCTCCTACGAGCAGTACTTC.

This sequence joins TRBV6-1 and TRBJ2-3; TRBD2 aligns across 9 bases. The CDR3 sequence is 18 residues long. V lost 2 bases, J lost 3 bases, and 12 bases stayed unmatched. CDR1 is MNHNS, CDR2 SASEGT, per germline. CDR3 DNA sequence: TGTGCCAGCAGTGAAACATTAGCGGGAGCCATCACTACAGATACGCAGTATTTT. Translating gives CASSETLAGAITTDTQYF.

V gene TRBV28 combines with J gene TRBJ2-7, with TRBD2 matching 7 bases. This CDR3 region has 15 residues. The germline V gene encodes CDR1 MDHEN and CDR2 SYDVKM. Losses at the gene ends were 3 bases for V and 7 bases for J; bases not matched to a gene: 12. CDR3 bases: TGTGCCAGCAGTTTTCGGGACCTAGCGGAGGAAGAGCAGTACTTC. This translates into CASSFRDLAEEEQYF.

The rearrangement links TRBV7-3 to TRBJ1-1, with D unclear. The CDR3 loop spans 12 amino acids. The V gene's germline CDR1 is SGHTA and CDR2 FQGTGA. The germline V and J ends were trimmed by 3 bases and 6 bases, with 8 bases remaining between them. CDR3 coding DNA: TGTGCCAGCAGCTTTGGGCTGGCTGAAGCTTTCTTT. This codes for CASSFGLAEAFF.

The genes are TRBV4-1 and TRBJ2-7; TRBD2 agrees at 7 bases. Germline-derived CDR1 and CDR2 are MGHRA and YSYEKL. The CDR3 has 16 amino acids. J lost 1 base, V lost 6 bases, and 12 bases had no gene match. The CDR3 spells CASRRYSSGDSYEQYF. CDR3 sequence (DNA): TGCGCCAGCAGGCGCTATTCTAGCGGAGATTCCTACGAGCAGTACTTC.

This clone was detected only once. The chain uses TRBV27 and TRBJ2-1, with 7 bases matching TRBD2. V shed 5 bases and J 8 bases; nucleotides not matched to a gene: 12. The CDR3 spans 15 residues. Looked up from germline, CDR1 is MNHEY and CDR2 is SMNVEV (reference sequence). CDR3 DNA: TGTGCCAGCAGTCTTAGCGGGCTTGGAGGCTATGAGCAGTTCTTC. It specifies CASSLSGLGGYEQFF.